These 30 T cell receptor beta chains were all obtained from the same sample, sequenced in a study of blood T cell repertoires in COVID-19. Sequencing was performed with immunoSEQ multiplex PCR; in TCRdb, only in-frame clones are kept and a portion is missing. The repertoire has about 290,000 clones, roughly 89% of them found once; the top ten carry about 1.7%. The material sequenced was PBMCs or T cells enriched from blood (not recorded which). The receptor source for this set is a middle-aged woman who had recovered from COVID-19.

CDR3 DNA: TGTGCCAGCAGCTTAGGGAGGACCAGCTCCTATAATTCACCCCTCCACTTT. It is translated as CASSLGRTSSYNSPLHF. The V call is TRBV7-9, the J call TRBJ1-6; D ambiguous. Germline CDR1 is SEHNR and CDR2 is FQNEAQ (reference sequence). Between the trimmed V and J ends, which lost 1 base and 0 bases, there was a span of 10 bases. This CDR3 is built from 17 residues.

The chain is built from TRBV7-8 and TRBJ1-5; D perhaps matches TRBD1 (5 bases). V was clipped by 4 bases and J by 0 bases, with 16 bases between them. Germline values: CDR1 SGHVS, CDR2 FQNEAQ. The CDR3 is 17 residues long. The CDR3 region has the DNA TGTGCCAGCAGCTCCTTAAATCAGGGTATTAGCAATCAGCCCCAGCATTTT. Protein: CASSSLNQGISNQPQHF.

Of note for this clone: Other DNA variants within this sample encode the same CDR3. The chain recombines TRBV11-2 with TRBJ2-1; 12 bases are shared with TRBD2. J lost 5 bases, V lost 2 bases, and 1 base had no gene match. The CDR3 spans 15 residues. Germline lookup yields CDR1 SGHAT and CDR2 FQNNGV. The CDR3 here is CASSLTSGGNNEQFF. CDR3 nucleotide sequence: TGTGCCAGCAGCTTAACTAGCGGGGGGAACAATGAGCAGTTCTTC.

V is TRBV24-1 and J is TRBJ2-1; TRBD2 matches 11 bases. This CDR3 region has 17 residues. CDR1 is KGHDR, CDR2 SFDVKD, per germline. The ends lost 2 bases at V and 3 bases at J; junction bases unmatched: 5. The chain's CDR3 is CATSDSGTSGIYNEQFF. The CDR3 nucleotides read TGTGCCACCAGTGATTCCGGGACTAGCGGCATCTACAATGAGCAGTTCTTC.

The rearrangement joins TRBV5-1 to TRBJ1-5; no clear D gene. Germline V lookup: CDR1 SGHRS, CDR2 YFSETQ. The germline V and J ends were trimmed by 4 bases and 9 bases, with 20 bases remaining between them. The CDR3 contains 15 residues. This chain's CDR3 is CASSPEGRRTGPQHF. The DNA for the CDR3 is TGCGCCAGCAGCCCTGAGGGCAGAAGAACGGGGCCCCAGCATTTT.

The rearrangement uses TRBV5-4 and TRBJ2-5; the D gene is possibly TRBD2 (5 bases). V shed 3 bases and J shed 4 bases, with 13 bases lying between them. The CDR3 sequence is 14 residues long. The germline V gene encodes CDR1 SGHNT and CDR2 YYREEE (reference sequence). The CDR3 is CASSSVALAETQYF. The DNA for the CDR3 is TGTGCCAGCAGCTCGGTCGCCCTAGCAGAGACCCAGTACTTC.

The chain couples TRBV5-1 to TRBJ1-2, with a tentative D call TRBD1 (6 bases). The CDR3 has 12 amino acids. Per germline, CDR1 SGHRS and CDR2 YFSETQ. The V end was cut by 4 bases, the J end by 6 bases, with 10 bases between. The chain's CDR3 is CASSQQGNGYTF. DNA of the CDR3: TGCGCCAGCAGCCAACAGGGAAATGGCTACACCTTC.

The V gene is TRBV2, the J gene TRBJ2-1; 8 positions agree with TRBD1. Germline V gene data show CDR1 as SNHLY and CDR2 as FYNNEI. The CDR3 loop spans 16 amino acids. V shed 3 bases, J shed 7 bases, and the junction held 11 bases outside the gene matches. DNA of the CDR3: TGTGCCAGCAGTGAGCTAAGGACAGGGAGGAATAATGAGCAGTTCTTC. Translation: CASSELRTGRNNEQFF.

V usage is TRBV6-5 and J usage is TRBJ2-1; D might be TRBD2 (6 bases). The V end lost 5 bases, the J end lost 0 bases, and 11 bases lay between the germline ends. CDR1 is MNHEY, CDR2 SVGAGI, per germline. This CDR3 contains 15 residues. In DNA, the CDR3 is TGTGCCAGCAGTAATCTAGCGCCCTCCTACAATGAGCAGTTCTTC. Translating gives CASSNLAPSYNEQFF.

This clone was counted only a few times. The rearrangement links TRBV10-3 to TRBJ1-2, with 9 bases lining up with TRBD1. V shed 5 bases and J 4 bases; nucleotides not matched to a gene: 11. This CDR3 is built from 16 residues. Germline V lookup: CDR1 ENHRY, CDR2 SYGVKD. The CDR3 region is CAISSPGTGYGYGYTF. CDR3 in DNA: TGTGCCATCAGTTCCCCCGGGACAGGGTACGGCTATGGCTACACCTTC.

The chain carries TRBV10-3 and TRBJ1-1, with 9 bases matching TRBD1. The germline gives CDR1 ENHRY, CDR2 SYGVKD. The length of the CDR3 is 14 residues. The trim removed 6 bases at V and 1 base at J, leaving 3 bases unmatched. The CDR3 region is CAIRGDRANTEAFF. DNA for the CDR3: TGTGCCATCAGGGGGGACAGGGCGAACACTGAAGCTTTCTTT.

The chain links TRBV27 to TRBJ2-1, with 7 nucleotides matching TRBD2. V trimming: 4 bases; J trimming: 7 bases; junction bases outside the gene matches: 13. Germline V CDR1 and CDR2: MNHEY, SMNVEV (reference sequence). CDR3 length: 16 amino acids. The CDR3 bases are TGTGCCAGCAGTTCACCCCAGCGGGAACTACAGAATGAGCAGTTCTTC. As protein: CASSSPQRELQNEQFF.

The chain joins TRBV7-9 to TRBJ1-1; D is uncertain. The CDR3 length is 13 residues. The germline V gene encodes CDR1 SEHNR and CDR2 FQNEAQ (reference sequence). V was pared by 1 base and J by 4 bases, with 7 bases between. The CDR3 DNA reads TGTGCCAGCAGCTTAGACGGTGGCACTGAAGCTTTCTTT. Its protein is CASSLDGGTEAFF.

The rearrangement uses TRBV5-1 and TRBJ1-6, with D uncertain. The CDR3 totals 17 residues. Trimming left V 0 bases short and J 5 bases short, with 15 bases between. From germline, CDR1 is SGHRS and CDR2 YFSETQ. CDR3 in DNA: TGCGCCAGCAGCTTGGCCGTGAGGGTAGACAATAATTCACCCCTCCACTTT. Translation: CASSLAVRVDNNSPLHF.

This chain uses TRBV18 with TRBJ2-5; 9 nucleotides line up with TRBD1. The CDR3 has 13 residues. Germline assignment: CDR1 KGHSH and CDR2 LQKENI. Germline trimming cut 4 bases from V and 9 bases from J; bases unmatched to any gene: 6. DNA for the CDR3: TGTGCCAGCTCACTCCGGGACAGGGTCTCCCAGTACTTC. Its translation: CASSLRDRVSQYF.

This chain joins TRBV9 and TRBJ1-2; TRBD1 is a possible D gene (6 bases). V gave up 3 bases and J gave up 8 bases, with 17 bases separating them. Germline CDR1 is SGDLS and CDR2 is YYNGEE. The CDR3 covers 14 residues. CDR3 sequence (DNA): TGTGCCAGCAGCGCGGGGGGGGCCTTGGGCGGCTACACCTTC. Protein product: CASSAGGALGGYTF.

V usage is TRBV12-3 or TRBV12-4 and J usage is TRBJ2-1; D gene uncertain. The CDR3 has 13 residues. V shed 6 bases and J shed 4 bases, with 10 bases lying between them. CDR3 amino acids: CASSSDLYNEQFF. The DNA for the CDR3 is TGTGCCAGCAGCTCCGACTTATACAATGAGCAGTTCTTC.

The rearrangement links TRBV5-1 to TRBJ1-1, with a tentative D call TRBD1 (5 bases). The length of the CDR3 is 15 residues. Trimming took 4 bases from V and 1 from J, leaving 14 bases between them. CDR1 and CDR2 (germline): SGHRS, YFSETQ. This CDR3 reads CASSPGGTENTEAFF. DNA for the CDR3: TGCGCCAGCAGCCCCGGGGGGACGGAGAACACTGAAGCTTTCTTT. The complete variable domain, with remaining parts taken from reference TRBV5-1 and TRBJ1-1, reads KAGVTQTPRYLIKTRGQQVTLSCSPISGHRSVSWYQQTPGQGLQFLFEYFSETQRNKGNFPGRFSGRQFSNSRSEMNVSTLELGDSALYLCASSPGGTENTEAFFGQGTRLTVV.

Written as DNA, the CDR3 is TGTGCCAGCTCACCCCGGACAGGGGGAACGAACACTGAAGCTTTCTTT. This encodes CASSPRTGGTNTEAFF. The J gene is TRBJ1-1, the V gene TRBV18; TRBD1 matches 10 bases. From germline, CDR1 is KGHSH and CDR2 LQKENI. The V gene end was trimmed by 3 bases and the J gene end by 1 base; junction bases not matched to a gene: 5. The CDR3 is 16 residues long.

Here the CDR3 reads CATSQLNTEAFF. CDR3 sequence (DNA): TGCGCCACCTCACAGTTGAACACTGAAGCTTTCTTT. The rearrangement joins TRBV10-2 to TRBJ1-1; D uncertain. There are 12 residues in the CDR3. The germline V and J ends were trimmed by 10 bases and 0 bases, with 9 bases remaining between them. Germline V gene sequence: CDR1 WSHSY, CDR2 SAAADI.

V and J are TRBV5-3 and TRBJ1-5; no firm D call. TRBV5-3 belongs to the ORF category, with a function that is uncertain. The CDR3 runs to 16 residues. Trimming cost V 1 base and J 1 base, with 12 bases left between them. The CDR3 bases are TGTGCCAGAAGCTTGCTACCCGAGGGCAGCAATCAGCCCCAGCATTTT. It is translated as CARSLLPEGSNQPQHF.

The CDR3 nucleotides read TGTGCCAGCAGCTCAGAGGGGGGGCCTTCGGACACTGAAGCTTTCTTT. It is translated as CASSSEGGPSDTEAFF. The V call is TRBV5-6, the J call TRBJ1-1; tentatively, D is TRBD1 (6 bases). Germline V CDR1 and CDR2: SGHDT, YYEEEE. The CDR3 sequence is 16 residues long. V shed 3 bases and J shed 3 bases, with 18 bases lying between them.

The chain joins TRBV21-1 to TRBJ1-1. TRBV21-1 is a pseudogene. The CDR3 has 13 residues. This CDR3 is CASNKKPGTEAFF. The CDR3 DNA follows: TGTGCCAGCAATAAAAAACCGGGCACTGAAGCTTTCTTT.

The chain uses TRBV3-1 (or the pseudogene TRBV3-2) and TRBJ1-5; TRBD1 is a possible D gene (6 bases). Per germline, CDR1 LGHDT and CDR2 YNNKEL (reference sequence). CDR3 length: 13 amino acids. V was cut by 0 bases and J by 11 bases, with 11 bases left in between. This CDR3 reads CASSQDRRGTQHF. The CDR3 DNA reads TGTGCCAGCAGCCAAGATCGAAGGGGGACCCAGCATTTT.

The J gene is TRBJ2-2, the V gene TRBV25-1; tentatively, D is TRBD1 (5 bases). Germline V gene lookup returns CDR1 MGHDK and CDR2 SYGVNS. CDR3 length equals 17 residues. With 4 bases removed from V and 5 bases from J, the gap between germline ends came to 20 bases. CDR3 protein: CASSGRIGAVRTGELFF. The CDR3 nucleotides are TGTGCCAGCAGTGGCCGAATAGGGGCGGTAAGGACCGGGGAGCTGTTTTTT. The complete variable domain, with remaining parts taken from reference TRBV25-1 and TRBJ2-2, reads EADIYQTPRYLVIGTGKKITLECSQTMGHDKMYWYQQDPGMELHLIHYSYGVNSTEKGDLSSESTVSRIRTEHFPLTLESARPSHTSQYLCASSGRIGAVRTGELFFGEGSRLTVL.

The rearrangement uses TRBV4-3 and TRBJ2-7; 8 nucleotides align to TRBD2. This CDR3 is built from 15 residues. Germline CDR1 LGHNA, CDR2 YSLEER. V gave up 0 bases and J gave up 4 bases; unmatched junction bases: 5. This chain's CDR3 is CASSQEAGVTYEQYF. The CDR3 DNA is TGCGCCAGCAGCCAAGAAGCGGGGGTAACGTACGAGCAGTACTTC.

This clone has only one observation. The rearrangement joins TRBV9 to TRBJ1-4; D unresolved. The germline gives CDR1 SGDLS, CDR2 YYNGEE. The CDR3 contains 14 residues. V shed 4 bases and J shed 8 bases, with 15 bases lying between them. CDR3 region: CASSQGRVGEKLFF. DNA for the CDR3: TGTGCCAGCAGCCAAGGGAGGGTTGGAGAAAAACTGTTTTTT.

This sequence joins TRBV7-6 and TRBJ2-7, with 9 bases matching TRBD2. CDR1 and CDR2 (germline): SGHVS, FNYEAQ. Trimming at V came to 2 bases and at J to 4 bases, leaving 6 bases not matched to a gene. This CDR3 has 15 residues. The DNA of the CDR3 is TGTGCCAGCAGCTTAAATGCGGGAGGGCCGTACGAGCAGTACTTC. It codes for CASSLNAGGPYEQYF. Full variable domain (outside the CDR3, taken from reference TRBV7-6 and TRBJ2-7): GAGVSQSPRYKVTKRGQDVALRCDPISGHVSLYWYRQALGQGPEFLTYFNYEAQQDKSGLPNDRFSAERPEGSISTLTIQRTEQRDSAMYRCASSLNAGGPYEQYFGPGTRLTVT.

As regards this clone: This sample includes further DNA sequences coding for the same CDR3. The chain carries TRBV5-1 and TRBJ2-1, with TRBD2 matching over 8 bases. This CDR3 comprises 14 residues. The germline V gene has CDR1 SGHRS and CDR2 YFSETQ. The J segment lost 2 bases and the V segment lost 3 bases, leaving 1 base of the junction unmatched. The CDR3 DNA sequence: TGCGCCAGCAGCTCGGGAGGGGCCTACAATGAGCAGTTCTTC. It codes for CASSSGGAYNEQFF.

V and J are TRBV30 and TRBJ2-7, with TRBD1 matching 8 bases. The V gene's germline CDR1 is GTSNPN and CDR2 SVGIG (reference sequence). Trimming took 1 base from V and 4 from J; bases not matched to a gene: 9. The CDR3 runs 15 residues. The chain's CDR3 is CAWSAWGQGAYEQYF. The CDR3 nucleotides are TGTGCCTGGAGTGCCTGGGGCCAGGGGGCTTACGAGCAGTACTTC.